Listed below are T cell receptor beta chains from one sample, sequenced in a study of tumor-infiltrating lymphocytes in primary liver carcinoma. MiXCR was run by TCRdb on the multiplex PCR reads, yielding one entry per CDR3 protein. The sample includes about 330,000 distinct CDR3 sequences, roughly two thirds of them seen just once. Sequenced sample: peripheral blood. Receptors were obtained from a man aged 35 to 55 with primary liver carcinoma and hepatitis B virus infection. Both conserved end residues are part of each CDR3. A D gene is named only where the DNA matches it firmly. Rows give clone size only sometimes, using once, few, many, or a class for an expanded clone.

CDSSDGKRSTEAFF,TGTGACAGCAGTGACGGCAAGCGTAGCACTGAAGCTTTCTTT,TRBV25-1,.,14,TRBJ1-1,.
CASSLSQGFSETQYF,TGTGCCAGCAGCCTCTCCCAGGGGTTTTCGGAGACCCAGTACTTC,TRBV11-2,many,15,TRBJ2-5,.
CASSSRLAGKETQYF,TGCGCCAGCAGCTCCCGATTAGCGGGAAAGGAGACCCAGTACTTC,TRBV5-1,once,15,TRBJ2-5,TRBD2
CTIRPGTSGSFFAGELFF,TGTACCATCAGGCCCGGGACTAGCGGGAGTTTTTTCGCCGGGGAGCTGTTTTTT,TRBV10-3,.,18,TRBJ2-2,TRBD2
CASSQDGGGNYGYTF,TGCGCCAGCAGCCAAGATGGCGGGGGCAACTATGGCTACACCTTC,TRBV4-1,few,15,TRBJ1-2,.
CASSLPGTGRTGANVLTF,TGTGCCAGCAGCCTACCTGGGACAGGGAGAACTGGGGCCAACGTCCTGACTTTC,TRBV5-6,many,18,TRBJ2-6,TRBD1
CASSYVGGEETQYF,TGTGCCAGCAGTTACGTGGGGGGGGAGGAGACCCAGTACTTC,TRBV6-5,few,14,TRBJ2-5,TRBD2
CASSLPAYATQYF,TGTGCCAGCAGCTTACCTGCCTACGCGACCCAATACTTC,TRBV11-2,.,13,TRBJ2-5,.
CANSLVSGLGNNEQFF,TGTGCCAACAGCTTAGTGTCCGGACTGGGGAACAATGAGCAGTTCTTC,TRBV11-2,.,16,TRBJ2-1,.
CASSQTGCNEQVF,TGCGCCAGCAGCCAAACAGGCTGCAATGAGCAGGTCTTC,TRBV4-3,once,13,TRBJ2-1,.
CASRARSSGRTNEQFF,TGTGCCAGCAGGGCCCGCTCGAGCGGGAGAACCAATGAGCAGTTCTTC,TRBV6-2/TRBV6-3,many,16,TRBJ2-1,TRBD2
CASSDPKLAGDITDTQYF,TGTGCCAGCAGTGACCCAAAACTAGCGGGAGATATCACAGATACGCAGTATTTT,TRBV6-1,.,18,TRBJ2-3,TRBD2
CARSQAVGVGGYTF,TGTGCCAGGAGCCAGGCGGTCGGGGTGGGAGGCTACACCTTC,TRBV4-2,.,14,TRBJ1-2,.
CASSLVFYTF,TGTGCCAGCAGCCTGGTTTTCTACACCTTC,TRBV11-2,.,10,TRBJ1-2,.
CAYWTKGIEAFF,TGTGCCTACTGGACGAAGGGCATTGAAGCTTTCTTT,TRBV30,.,12,TRBJ1-1,.
CSVGHYPVRYF,TGCAGCGTTGGTCACTACCCTGTACGATATTTT,TRBV29-1,.,11,TRBJ2-3,.